The sample holds a few counts of the clone carrying this TCR beta chain. Its target is not known. The sample belongs to a study of response to subunit inactivated influenza vaccine. The study, taken as a whole, reports: The study's authors posited that every seasonal influenza vaccination enlists few new T cells.

TCRdb re-analysed the RT-PCR reads in MiXCR, keeping a single row per CDR3 protein. Among roughly 790,000 distinct CDR3 sequences listed, roughly 20% were seen once. This CDR3 region has 18 residues. V gave up 0 bases and J gave up 10 bases; unmatched junction bases: 17. Germline assignment: CDR1 SGHAT and CDR2 FQNNGV. This sample comprised PBMCs from blood, obtained less than 6 days after vaccination. This TCR was sampled from a man between 50 and 59 years old who received an inactivated influenza vaccine. The chain carries TRBV11-2 and TRBJ2-5; TRBD1 agrees at 10 bases. CDR3 amino acids: CASSLDARTGGPDRDQYF. In DNA form, the CDR3 reads TGTGCCAGCAGCTTAGATGCCCGGACAGGGGGACCGGATAGGGACCAGTACTTC.